This T cell receptor beta chain was observed in a study of T cell responses to AZD1222 COVID-19 vaccine. Trimming stripped 4 bases from V and 4 bases from J, with 10 bases between. This CDR3 has 13 residues. Germline CDR1 LNHDA, CDR2 SQIVND (reference sequence). Libraries were prepared by immunoSEQ multiplex PCR; TCRdb keeps only in-frame clonotypes and omits some of them. The data hold some 90,000 clones, with around 90% observed a single time. Study-level points and caveats: Regions left unmutated in variants are reportedly the target of nearly half of spike-specific TCRs.

With regard to this clone: Its antigen is undetermined.

The genes are TRBV19 and TRBJ1-1; D perhaps matches TRBD1 (6 bases). This receptor was identified in an adult in good health. Sequencing was performed on peripheral blood, taken on day 0 of MenACWY control vaccination. The DNA for the CDR3 is TGTGCCAGTAGTAAGGACAGTTTCACTGAAGCTTTCTTT. Protein product: CASSKDSFTEAFF.